This T cell receptor beta chain was recorded in a study of human thymus T cells. TCRdb keeps only in-frame clones here, not all; method: immunoSEQ multiplex PCR. Of tens of thousands of clones detected, around 94% appear once; the ten largest clones hold more than 0.1%. The CDR3 runs to 14 residues. From germline, CDR1 is SGHNT and CDR2 YENEEA. V was clipped by 5 bases and J by 2 bases, with 9 bases between them. This receptor was identified in a boy in the first two years of life with a congenital heart defect but otherwise immunologically healthy. Specimen: blood. This sequence joins TRBV11-3 and TRBJ2-2; D is perhaps TRBD1 or TRBD2 (5 bases each). DNA for the CDR3: TGTGCCAGCAGCCGGGGCCCCAACACCGGGGAGCTGTTTTTT. Translating gives CASSRGPNTGELFF.